Presented here are 23 T cell receptor beta chains from one specimen sequenced in a study of shared clonotypes between healthy human individuals. Profiled with immunoSEQ multiplex PCR; TCRdb holds only in-frame clones, not every one. The sample lists around 980,000 clones, around 78% occurring once. Sequenced: memory CD4+ T cells from PBMCs. Subset here: CD45RA-negative fraction. The receptors were gathered from a man younger than 35 in good health. Some clones in this sample may be carry-over from other donors' samples.

This chain links TRBV14 with TRBJ2-6; D may match TRBD1 or TRBD2 (5 bases each). The CDR3 is 18 residues long. Germline CDR1 and CDR2: SGHDN and FVKESK. V gave up 0 bases and J gave up 0 bases, with 12 bases separating them. The CDR3 coding sequence is TGTGCCAGCAGCCAAGAGGGACCGACCGCCTCTGGGGCCAACGTCCTGACTTTC. Translating gives CASSQEGPTASGANVLTF.

This chain links TRBV2 with TRBJ2-7; TRBD2 aligns across 7 bases. Germline-derived CDR1 and CDR2 are SNHLY and FYNNEI. CDR3 size: 15 residues. The junction had 11 bases not matched to a gene; V was cut back by 5 bases and J by 4 bases. The CDR3 sequence is CASSRSGPVPYEQYF. In nucleotides, the CDR3 is TGTGCCAGCAGTCGTAGCGGGCCCGTACCGTACGAGCAGTACTTC.

This clone was found once. Other DNA variants within this sample encode the same CDR3. The V call is TRBV5-1, the J call TRBJ2-2; D remains unclear. The CDR3 contains 14 residues. The V end lost 8 bases, the J end lost 4 bases, and 15 bases lay between the germline ends. CDR1 SGHRS and CDR2 YFSETQ come from the germline V gene. The CDR3 DNA follows: TGCGCCAGTAGGTTCGATGTCGGCACCGGGGAGCTGTTTTTT. It specifies CASRFDVGTGELFF.

V and J are TRBV19 and TRBJ1-5; unclear D gene. V shed 5 bases and J shed 7 bases, with 15 bases lying between them. Germline V gene data show CDR1 as LNHDA and CDR2 as SQIVND (reference sequence). The CDR3 has 14 amino acids. The CDR3 DNA is TGTGCCAGTAGTGGTCGGTCAGCAGAACAGCCCCAGCATTTT. Protein: CASSGRSAEQPQHF.

This clone was seen many times. The same CDR3 arises from other DNA sequences in this sample as well. The chain has TRBV7-9 and TRBJ1-2; the D gene is possibly TRBD1 (5 bases). Trimming shortened V by 1 base and J by 2 bases, and 8 bases separated the two germline ends. CDR3 length equals 14 residues. In germline, CDR1 is SEHNR, CDR2 FQNEAQ (reference sequence). CDR3 DNA: TGTGCCAGCAGCTTAGGGGCAGGGAACTATGGCTACACCTTC. Residues: CASSLGAGNYGYTF.

Worth noting for this clone: This likely stems from a read error, as it lies one base from a far larger clone. This chain uses TRBV2 with TRBJ2-7; D perhaps matches TRBD2 (6 bases). Deletions cut 6 bases from V and 0 bases from J, with 9 bases between. Germline-derived CDR1 and CDR2 are SNHLY and FYNNEI. This CDR3 is 13 amino acids long. CDR3 protein: CASSGDFSYEQYF. The CDR3 DNA reads TGTGCCAGCAGCGGGGACTTCTCCTACGAGCAGTACTTC.

This clone occurred once. The chain is built from TRBV18 and TRBJ2-3, with D maybe TRBD1 (6 bases). Germline V gene data show CDR1 as KGHSH and CDR2 as LQKENI. The V gene lost 3 bases and the J gene lost 1 base, with 8 bases spanning the gap. The CDR3 spans 14 residues. The CDR3 DNA sequence: TGTGCCAGCTCACCCTCAGGGGGCACAGATACGCAGTATTTT. It encodes CASSPSGGTDTQYF.

The V gene is TRBV6-5, the J gene TRBJ2-3; D remains unclear. CDR3 length: 13 amino acids. Per germline, CDR1 MNHEY and CDR2 SVGAGI. The ends were cut back, 6 bases at V and 4 bases at J, with 11 bases in the middle. This chain's CDR3 is CASRQSGADTQYF. DNA for the CDR3: TGTGCCAGCAGGCAATCGGGTGCAGATACGCAGTATTTT.

Worth noting for this clone: The sample has other DNA sequences that encode this CDR3 too. V and J are TRBV6-4 and TRBJ1-1, with 7 bases identical to TRBD1. The CDR3 runs to 14 residues. Germline lookup yields CDR1 MRHNA and CDR2 SNTAGT. The V segment lost 0 bases and the J segment 10 bases; nucleotides outside the gene matches: 8. The CDR3 DNA reads TGTGCCAGCAGTGACTCGATTGAGACAGGGAGAGCTTTCTTT. Amino acids: CASSDSIETGRAFF.

This chain's CDR3 is CASSSQAVTAGANVLTF. The CDR3, as DNA: TGCGCCAGCAGCAGTCAGGCGGTTACCGCTGGGGCCAACGTCCTGACTTTC. The V call is TRBV5-1, the J call TRBJ2-6, with D unresolved. This CDR3 contains 17 residues. Germline V gene lookup returns CDR1 SGHRS and CDR2 YFSETQ. Trimming cost V 4 bases and J 2 bases, with 16 bases left between them.

This clone has more than one count but fewer than ten. The chain links TRBV6-5 to TRBJ1-1, with D unclear. Germline-derived CDR1 and CDR2 are MNHEY and SVGAGI. CDR3 length: 16 amino acids. The V and J ends lost 3 bases and 5 bases respectively, with 19 bases between them. The DNA for the CDR3 is TGTGCCAGCAGTTATTCTCGGAGGGCAGGAGAGACTGAAGCTTTCTTT. This sequence encodes CASSYSRRAGETEAFF.

CDR3 DNA: TGCGCCAGCAGCACGGAGGGGACAATATACTACGAGCAGTACTTC. Translation gives CASSTEGTIYYEQYF. This chain joins TRBV5-1 and TRBJ2-7, with D possibly being TRBD1 or TRBD2 (6 bases each). Germline CDR1 SGHRS, CDR2 YFSETQ. The CDR3 sequence is 15 residues long. Between the trimmed V and J ends, which lost 4 bases and 3 bases, there was a span of 17 bases.

A word on this clone: This sample includes further DNA sequences coding for the same CDR3. The chain employs TRBV7-9 and TRBJ1-3; D is unclear. Germline CDR1 reads SEHNR; CDR2 reads FQNEAQ (reference sequence). Trimming took 4 bases from V and 3 from J, leaving 7 bases between them. The CDR3 sequence is 13 residues long. Written as DNA, the CDR3 is TGTGCCAGCAGCTGGGGTAGTGGAAACACCATATATTTT. Translated: CASSWGSGNTIYF.

The gene calls are TRBV27 and TRBJ1-5, with D perhaps matching TRBD1 (6 bases). V lost 3 bases and J 0 bases, leaving 21 bases between the germline ends. Germline CDR1 reads MNHEY; CDR2 reads SMNVEV (reference sequence). The CDR3 length is 19 residues. The CDR3 protein is CASSFKSVGRGYSNQPQHF. The CDR3 bases are TGTGCCAGCAGTTTCAAATCGGTTGGCAGGGGTTATAGCAATCAGCCCCAGCATTTT.

The chain recombines TRBV5-5 with TRBJ2-3; possibly TRBD2 for D (5 bases). The germline CDR1 and CDR2 sequences are SGHKS and YYEKEE (reference sequence). Trimming took off 4 bases at V and 1 base at J, with 16 bases between the two ends. The length of the CDR3 is 16 residues. The CDR3: CASSQGVGAGTDTQYF. The CDR3 DNA reads as TGTGCCAGCAGCCAAGGAGTGGGAGCCGGCACAGATACGCAGTATTTT.

This clone was recorded at least ten times. The chain recombines TRBV7-3 with TRBJ2-7; D is unclear. Germline V CDR1 and CDR2: SGHTA, FQGTGA. CDR3 length: 13 amino acids. Between the trimmed V and J ends, which lost 2 bases and 8 bases, there was a span of 13 bases. This chain's CDR3 is CASSLDVLMKQYF. In DNA, the CDR3 is TGTGCCAGCAGCTTAGACGTATTAATGAAGCAGTACTTC.

The table lists this clone with a count of one. V gene TRBV19 combines with J gene TRBJ1-2; D is perhaps TRBD1 (6 bases). Germline V gene sequence: CDR1 LNHDA, CDR2 SQIVND (reference sequence). V was shortened by 3 bases and J by 3 bases, with 11 bases between the two germline ends. The CDR3 loop spans 14 amino acids. Here the CDR3 reads CASSIRQAYYGYTF. The CDR3 nucleotides are TGTGCCAGTAGTATCCGACAGGCCTACTATGGCTACACCTTC.

This chain joins TRBV7-2 and TRBJ2-7, with 8 bases lining up with TRBD2. This CDR3 comprises 15 residues. Germline V gene data show CDR1 as SGHTA and CDR2 as FQGNSA. V lost 4 bases and J lost 3; bases outside the gene matches: 8. The CDR3 loop is CASSSGRGVFYEQYF. As DNA, the CDR3 is TGTGCCAGCAGCTCAGGGCGGGGGGTTTTCTACGAGCAGTACTTC.

Here the CDR3 DNA reads TGTGCCAGCAGTTACCAGGGGGCGTACAATGAGCAGTTCTTC. Amino acid sequence: CASSYQGAYNEQFF. This sequence joins TRBV6-5 and TRBJ2-1; 8 bases match TRBD1. This CDR3 is 14 amino acids long. V was clipped by 2 bases and J by 4 bases; unmatched bases: 1. Germline loops: CDR1 MNHEY, CDR2 SVGAGI.

The chain combines TRBV5-1 with TRBJ2-1; TRBD2 matches 7 bases. The CDR3 has 14 amino acids. V lost 4 bases, J lost 5 bases, and 6 bases stayed unmatched. Per germline, CDR1 SGHRS and CDR2 YFSETQ. CDR3 amino acids: CASSASGINNEQFF. DNA for the CDR3: TGCGCCAGCAGCGCCAGCGGGATCAACAATGAGCAGTTCTTC.

In the case of this clone: Other DNA sequences in the same sample also yield this CDR3. The chain uses TRBV28 and TRBJ2-3; 9 positions match TRBD1. This CDR3 region has 14 residues. The V and J ends lost 4 bases and 3 bases, in that order; junction bases with no gene match: 2. Per the germline V gene, CDR1 is MDHEN and CDR2 is SYDVKM. In DNA, the CDR3 is TGTGCCAGCAGTTCGACAGGGGGGACAGATACGCAGTATTTT. Translating it yields CASSSTGGTDTQYF.

This chain links TRBV11-3 with TRBJ2-1; tentatively, D is TRBD2 (5 bases). The germline CDR1 and CDR2 sequences are SGHNT and YENEEA. V was shortened by 1 base and J by 0 bases, with 10 bases between the two germline ends. The CDR3 runs to 16 residues. DNA for the CDR3: TGTGCCAGCAGCTTAGGACTACGCAGCTCCTACAATGAGCAGTTCTTC. This encodes CASSLGLRSSYNEQFF. Variable domain in full (rest from reference TRBV11-3 and TRBJ2-1): EAGVVQSPRYKIIEKKQPVAFWCNPISGHNTLYWYLQNLGQGPELLIRYENEEAVDDSQLPKDRFSAERLKGVDSTLKIQPAELGDSAVYLCASSLGLRSSYNEQFFGPGTRLTVL.

The chain recombines TRBV29-1 with TRBJ2-1, with D possibly being TRBD1 or TRBD2 (5 bases each). Germline CDR1 SQVTM, CDR2 ANQGSEA. V lost 5 bases and J lost 13, with 21 bases in between. This CDR3 comprises 13 residues. CDR3 sequence: CSVRGRIRTPQFF. The CDR3 bases are TGCAGCGTTCGGGGACGGATCAGAACGCCTCAGTTCTTC.